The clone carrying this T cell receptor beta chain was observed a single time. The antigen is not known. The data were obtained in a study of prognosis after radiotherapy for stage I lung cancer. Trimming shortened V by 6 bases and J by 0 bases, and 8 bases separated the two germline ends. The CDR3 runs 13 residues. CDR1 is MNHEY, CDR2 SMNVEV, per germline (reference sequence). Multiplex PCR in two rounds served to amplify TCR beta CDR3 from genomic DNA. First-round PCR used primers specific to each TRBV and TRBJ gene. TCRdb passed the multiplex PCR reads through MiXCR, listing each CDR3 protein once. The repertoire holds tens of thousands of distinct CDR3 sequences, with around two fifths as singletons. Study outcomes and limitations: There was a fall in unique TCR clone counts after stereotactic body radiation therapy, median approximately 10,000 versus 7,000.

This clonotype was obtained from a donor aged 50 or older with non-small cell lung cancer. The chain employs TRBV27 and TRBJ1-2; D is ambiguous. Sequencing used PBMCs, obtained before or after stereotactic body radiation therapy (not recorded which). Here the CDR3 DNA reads TGTGCCAGCAGCCGGAAATCTAACTATGGCTACACCTTC. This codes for CASSRKSNYGYTF.